This is a list of T cell receptor beta chains from one sample in a study of blood T cell repertoires in COVID-19. The data were produced by immunoSEQ multiplex PCR, yet TCRdb's version contains in-frame clones alone and is incomplete. This sample carries about 150,000 clones, 84% of them seen once, and the ten largest clones take around an eighth. The sequenced sample consisted of peripheral blood. These receptors came from a man aged 18 to 30 with active or convalescent COVID-19. CDR3s include the opening cysteine and the closing phenylalanine or tryptophan. Each record gives: clone size, J gene, V gene, D gene, CDR3 DNA, CDR3 protein. The D gene is left open where the match is weak. Clone size appears in some rows only: once, few, many, or a class for an expanded clone.

.,TRBJ2-2,TRBV13,TRBD2,TGTGCCAGCAGACGTCAAGCGGGGGGGCTCACCGGGGAGCTGTTTTTT,CASRRQAGGLTGELFF
once,TRBJ2-7,TRBV18,TRBD1,TGTGCCAGCTCTCCTTGGACAGGCGACAGCTCCTACGAGCAGTACTTC,CASSPWTGDSSYEQYF
.,TRBJ2-3,TRBV24-1,.,TGTGCCACCAGTGATGTGGGAGGCCCCACAGATACGCAGTATTTT,CATSDVGGPTDTQYF
.,TRBJ1-2,TRBV5-1,.,TGCGCCAGCAGCTTTATAACAGTCGACTATGGCTACACCTTC,CASSFITVDYGYTF
.,TRBJ2-1,TRBV7-7,.,TGTGCCAGCAGCCCTGGGACTGGGCCCACCAATGAGCAGTTCTTC,CASSPGTGPTNEQFF
.,TRBJ2-7,TRBV15,TRBD2,TGTGCCACCAGCAGAGGCCCCCCTACTAGCGCCCTCTCCTACGAGCAGTACTTC,CATSRGPPTSALSYEQYF
.,TRBJ2-3,TRBV7-9,.,TGTGCCAGCAGTTTTACTTCAGATACGCAGTATTTT,CASSFTSDTQYF
once,TRBJ1-2,TRBV6-5,.,TGTGCCAGCAGTTATGGGGAGACCTATGGCTACACCTTC,CASSYGETYGYTF
.,TRBJ2-7,TRBV29-1,.,TGCAGCGTTGAAGATCTTAGTTACGAGCAGTACTTC,CSVEDLSYEQYF
.,TRBJ1-1,TRBV25-1,TRBD1,TGTGCCAGCAGTGCTCGACAGGGTTCCACTGAAGCTTTCTTT,CASSARQGSTEAFF
.,TRBJ1-2,TRBV9,.,TGTGCCAGCAGCGTAGACCAGGGGCTCTATGGCTACACCTTC,CASSVDQGLYGYTF
.,TRBJ1-1,TRBV2,.,TGTGCCACCTATGGACGGACAATGAACACTGAAGCTTTCTTT,CATYGRTMNTEAFF
.,TRBJ2-7,TRBV5-5,TRBD2,TGTGCCAGCAGCGAGGGACTAGCGGATTCCTACGAGCAGTACTTC,CASSEGLADSYEQYF
.,TRBJ2-1,TRBV7-2,.,TGTGCCAGCAGCCCCGGGTACAATGAGCAGTTCTTC,CASSPGYNEQFF
.,TRBJ2-1,TRBV7-6,.,TGTGCCAGCAGTCCCAACTACAATGAGCAGTTCTTC,CASSPNYNEQFF
many,TRBJ2-7,TRBV7-9,.,TGTGCCAGCAGCTCGACAGGAGACGAGCAGTACTTC,CASSSTGDEQYF
.,TRBJ2-5,TRBV29-1,TRBD1,TGCAGCGTTGAAAGACAGGGCCAGCAGGAGACCCAGTACTTC,CSVERQGQQETQYF
.,TRBJ2-5,TRBV6-5,TRBD1,TGTGCCAGGATGGGGGACAGGGCACGAGAGACCCAGTACTTC,CARMGDRARETQYF
.,TRBJ2-2,TRBV5-1,.,TGCGCCAGCACCCTCCGGGGTGGGACCGGGGAGCTGTTTTTT,CASTLRGGTGELFF
.,TRBJ1-3,TRBV6-5,.,TGTGCCAGCACCCGGGACAACTCTGGAAACACCATATATTTT,CASTRDNSGNTIYF
.,TRBJ1-2,TRBV19,.,TGTGCCAGTAGTGCGGGCGGCTGGAGGGGCTACACCTTC,CASSAGGWRGYTF
.,TRBJ1-6,TRBV27,TRBD1,TGTGCCAGCAGTTTATCACAGGGGAAAATTCCAAGGTGGGCACCCCTCCACTTT,CASSLSQGKIPRWAPLHF
.,TRBJ1-5,TRBV6-5,TRBD1,TGTGCCAGCAGTAGAGACAGGGCTGACAATCAGCCCCAGCATTTT,CASSRDRADNQPQHF
.,TRBJ1-1,TRBV2,TRBD1,TGTGCCAGCAGTCGACAGGGGGCGGGAACTGAAGCTTTCTTT,CASSRQGAGTEAFF
.,TRBJ2-7,TRBV19,TRBD2,TGTGCCAGTAGTATAGCGGGAGGGCCAGGTTACGAGCAGTACTTC,CASSIAGGPGYEQYF
.,TRBJ1-4,TRBV3-1/TRBV3-2,.,TGTGCCAGCAGCCCCCGTAGGGGTTACGATGAAAAACTGTTTTTT,CASSPRRGYDEKLFF
.,TRBJ2-2,TRBV28,.,TGTGCCAGCAGCACTGGGCCCCAAACCGGGGAGCTGTTTTTT,CASSTGPQTGELFF
once,TRBJ1-4,TRBV6-1,TRBD1,TGTGCCAGCAGTCCTCGGACAGGCTTTACTGAGAAACTGTTTTTT,CASSPRTGFTEKLFF
.,TRBJ2-1,TRBV7-9,TRBD1,TGTGCCAGCAGCTTCGGGACAGGGGAGTACAATGAGCAGTTCTTC,CASSFGTGEYNEQFF
.,TRBJ2-3,TRBV5-6,.,TGTGCCAGCAGCTTGAGTTTCGTGGTAGGGGCCGGAGATACGCAGTATTTT,CASSLSFVVGAGDTQYF
.,TRBJ2-7,TRBV9,.,TGTGCCAGCAGCGTAGGGGGGAGGTCCTACGAGCAGTACTTC,CASSVGGRSYEQYF
.,TRBJ2-3,TRBV6-2/TRBV6-3,TRBD2,TGTGCCAGCAGTATCCTCACTAGCGAACCAGATACGCAGTATTTT,CASSILTSEPDTQYF
.,TRBJ1-5,TRBV2,.,TGTGCCAGCAGTACCCAGGGGTGGGTTGGCAATCAGCCCCAGCATTTT,CASSTQGWVGNQPQHF
.,TRBJ2-2,TRBV28,TRBD2,TGTGCCAGCAGTTCAGGACTAGCGGGAGAGTCCGGGGAGCTGTTTTTT,CASSSGLAGESGELFF
.,TRBJ1-4,TRBV5-1,.,TGCGCCAGCAGCTTGGTGGGGGCGACTAATGAAAAACTGTTTTTT,CASSLVGATNEKLFF
few,TRBJ2-6,TRBV6-2/TRBV6-3,TRBD2,TGTGCCAGCAGTTACTCTAGGACTAGCGTGCGGGCTGGGGCCAACGTCCTGACTTTC,CASSYSRTSVRAGANVLTF
.,TRBJ2-2,TRBV6-4,.,TGTGCCAGCAGCCAACAGGGATTGGGTACCGGGGAGCTGTTTTTT,CASSQQGLGTGELFF
.,TRBJ1-6,TRBV2,.,TGTGCCAGCAGGGGTACAGGTAATTCACCCCTCCACTTT,CASRGTGNSPLHF
.,TRBJ1-6,TRBV4-1,TRBD1,TGCGCCAGCAGCCAACCACCTGACAGGGCGGATAATTCACCCCTCCACTTT,CASSQPPDRADNSPLHF
.,TRBJ2-2,TRBV11-3,TRBD1,TGTGCCAGCAGCTCGCCCCGGACAGGGGAAACCGGGGAGCTGTTTTTT,CASSSPRTGETGELFF
.,TRBJ2-7,TRBV29-1,TRBD1,TGCAGCGTCGGGACAGGGAGGACCTACGAGCAGTACTTC,CSVGTGRTYEQYF
.,TRBJ1-3,TRBV11-3,TRBD1,TGTGCCAGCAGCGGGGACAGAAATGGAAACACCATATATTTT,CASSGDRNGNTIYF
.,TRBJ2-1,TRBV19,TRBD2,TGTGCCAGTAGAGAGCGGGGAACCTACAATGAGCAGTTCTTC,CASRERGTYNEQFF
.,TRBJ1-1,TRBV6-4,.,TGTGCCAGCAGTGACTCGGGGCACAAGTTGATGAACACTGAAGCTTTCTTT,CASSDSGHKLMNTEAFF
.,TRBJ2-7,TRBV7-9,TRBD2,TGTGCCAGCAGCAAAAGGGGACTAGCGGGAGGTAGCGAGCAGTACTTC,CASSKRGLAGGSEQYF
.,TRBJ2-5,TRBV15,TRBD1,TGTGCCACCAGCCAATTAGCCGGGACAGGGACCGAGACCCAGTACTTC,CATSQLAGTGTETQYF